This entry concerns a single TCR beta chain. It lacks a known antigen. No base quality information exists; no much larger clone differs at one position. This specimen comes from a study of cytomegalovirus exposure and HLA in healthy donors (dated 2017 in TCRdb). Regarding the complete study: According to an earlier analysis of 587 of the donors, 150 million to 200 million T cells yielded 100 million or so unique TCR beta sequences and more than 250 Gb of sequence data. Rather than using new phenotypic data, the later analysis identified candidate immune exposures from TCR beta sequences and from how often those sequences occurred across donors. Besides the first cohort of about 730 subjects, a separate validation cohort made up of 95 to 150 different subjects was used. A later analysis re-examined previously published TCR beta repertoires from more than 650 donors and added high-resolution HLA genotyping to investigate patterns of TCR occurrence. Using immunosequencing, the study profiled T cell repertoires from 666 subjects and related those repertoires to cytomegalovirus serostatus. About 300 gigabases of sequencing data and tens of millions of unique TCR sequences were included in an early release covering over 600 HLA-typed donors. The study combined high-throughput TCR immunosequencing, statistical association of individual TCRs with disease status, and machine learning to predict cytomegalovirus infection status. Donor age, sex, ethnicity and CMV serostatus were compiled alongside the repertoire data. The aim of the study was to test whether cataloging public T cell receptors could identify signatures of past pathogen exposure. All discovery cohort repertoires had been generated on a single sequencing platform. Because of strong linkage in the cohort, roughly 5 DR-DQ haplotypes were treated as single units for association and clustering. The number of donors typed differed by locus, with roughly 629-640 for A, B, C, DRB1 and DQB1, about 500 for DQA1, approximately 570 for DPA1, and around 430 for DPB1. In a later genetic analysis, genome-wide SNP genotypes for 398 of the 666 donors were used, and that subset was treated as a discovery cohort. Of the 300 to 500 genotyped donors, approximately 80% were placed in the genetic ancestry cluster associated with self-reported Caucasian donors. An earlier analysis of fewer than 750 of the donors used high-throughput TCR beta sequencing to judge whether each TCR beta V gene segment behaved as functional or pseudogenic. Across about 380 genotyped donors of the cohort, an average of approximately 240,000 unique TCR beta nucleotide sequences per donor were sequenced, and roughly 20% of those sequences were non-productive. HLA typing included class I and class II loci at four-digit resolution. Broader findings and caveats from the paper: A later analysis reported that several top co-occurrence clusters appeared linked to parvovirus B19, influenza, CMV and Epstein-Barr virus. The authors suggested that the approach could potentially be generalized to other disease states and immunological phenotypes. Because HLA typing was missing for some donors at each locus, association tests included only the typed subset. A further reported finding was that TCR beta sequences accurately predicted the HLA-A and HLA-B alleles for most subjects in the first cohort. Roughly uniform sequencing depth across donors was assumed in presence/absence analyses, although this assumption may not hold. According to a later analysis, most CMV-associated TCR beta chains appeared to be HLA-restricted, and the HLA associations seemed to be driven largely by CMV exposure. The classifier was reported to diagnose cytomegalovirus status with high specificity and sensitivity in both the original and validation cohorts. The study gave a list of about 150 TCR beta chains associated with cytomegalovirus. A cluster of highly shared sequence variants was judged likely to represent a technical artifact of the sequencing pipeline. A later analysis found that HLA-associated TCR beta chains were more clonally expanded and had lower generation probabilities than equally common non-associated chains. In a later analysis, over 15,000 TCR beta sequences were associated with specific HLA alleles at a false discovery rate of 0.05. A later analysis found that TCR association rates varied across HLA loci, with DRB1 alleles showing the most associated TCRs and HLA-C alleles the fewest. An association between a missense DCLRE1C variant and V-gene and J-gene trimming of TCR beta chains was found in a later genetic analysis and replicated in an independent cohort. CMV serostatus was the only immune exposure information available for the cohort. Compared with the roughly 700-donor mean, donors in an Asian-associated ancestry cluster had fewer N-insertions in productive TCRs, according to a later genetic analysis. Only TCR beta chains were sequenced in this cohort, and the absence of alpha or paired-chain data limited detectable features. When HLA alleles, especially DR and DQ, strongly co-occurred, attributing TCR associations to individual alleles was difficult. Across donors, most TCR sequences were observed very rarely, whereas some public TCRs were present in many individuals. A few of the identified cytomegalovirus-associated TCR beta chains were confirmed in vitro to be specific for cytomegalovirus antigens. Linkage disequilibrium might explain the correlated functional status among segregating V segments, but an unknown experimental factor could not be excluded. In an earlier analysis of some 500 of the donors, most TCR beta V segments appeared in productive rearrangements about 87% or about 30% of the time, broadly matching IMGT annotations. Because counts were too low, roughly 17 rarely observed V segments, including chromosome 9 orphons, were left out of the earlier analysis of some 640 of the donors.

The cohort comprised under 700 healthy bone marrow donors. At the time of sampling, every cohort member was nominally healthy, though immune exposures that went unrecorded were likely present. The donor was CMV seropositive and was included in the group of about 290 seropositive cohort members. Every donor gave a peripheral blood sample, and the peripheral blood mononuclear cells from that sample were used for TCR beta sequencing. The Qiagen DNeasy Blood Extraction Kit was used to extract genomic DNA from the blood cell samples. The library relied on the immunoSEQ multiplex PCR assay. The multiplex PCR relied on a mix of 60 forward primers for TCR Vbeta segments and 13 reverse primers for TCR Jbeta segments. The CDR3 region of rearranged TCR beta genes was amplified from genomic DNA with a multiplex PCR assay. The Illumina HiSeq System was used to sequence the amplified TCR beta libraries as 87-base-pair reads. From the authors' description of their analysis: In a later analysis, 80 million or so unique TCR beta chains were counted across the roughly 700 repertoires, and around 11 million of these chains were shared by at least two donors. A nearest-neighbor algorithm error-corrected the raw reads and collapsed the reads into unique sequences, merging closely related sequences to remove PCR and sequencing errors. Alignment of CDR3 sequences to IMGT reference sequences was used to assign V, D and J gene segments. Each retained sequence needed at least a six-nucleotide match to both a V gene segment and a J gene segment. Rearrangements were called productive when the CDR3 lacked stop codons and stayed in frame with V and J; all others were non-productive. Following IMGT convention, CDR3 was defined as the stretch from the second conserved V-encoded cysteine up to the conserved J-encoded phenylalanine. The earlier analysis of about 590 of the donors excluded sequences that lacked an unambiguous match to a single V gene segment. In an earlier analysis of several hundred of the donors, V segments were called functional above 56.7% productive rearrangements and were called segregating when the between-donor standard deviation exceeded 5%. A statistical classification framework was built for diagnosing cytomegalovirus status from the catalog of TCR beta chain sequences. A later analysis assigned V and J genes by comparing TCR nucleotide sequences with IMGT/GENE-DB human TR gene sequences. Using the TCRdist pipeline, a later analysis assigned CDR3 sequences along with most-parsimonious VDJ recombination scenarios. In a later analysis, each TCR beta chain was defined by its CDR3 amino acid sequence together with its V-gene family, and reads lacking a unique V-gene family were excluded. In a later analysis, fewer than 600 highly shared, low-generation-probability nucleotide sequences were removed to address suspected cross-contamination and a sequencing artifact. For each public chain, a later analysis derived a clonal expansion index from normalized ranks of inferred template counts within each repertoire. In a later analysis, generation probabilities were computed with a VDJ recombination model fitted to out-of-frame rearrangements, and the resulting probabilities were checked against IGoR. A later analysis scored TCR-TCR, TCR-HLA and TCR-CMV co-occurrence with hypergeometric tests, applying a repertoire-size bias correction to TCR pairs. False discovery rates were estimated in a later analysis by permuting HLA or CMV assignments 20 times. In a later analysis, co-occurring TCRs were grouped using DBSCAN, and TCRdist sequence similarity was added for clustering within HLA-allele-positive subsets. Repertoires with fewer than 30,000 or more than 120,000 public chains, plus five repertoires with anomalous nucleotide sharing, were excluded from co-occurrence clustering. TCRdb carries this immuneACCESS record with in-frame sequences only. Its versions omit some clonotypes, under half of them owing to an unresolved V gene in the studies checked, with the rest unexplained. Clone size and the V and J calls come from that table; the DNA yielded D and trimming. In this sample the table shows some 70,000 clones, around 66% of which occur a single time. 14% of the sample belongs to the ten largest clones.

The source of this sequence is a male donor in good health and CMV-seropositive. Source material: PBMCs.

The CDR3 region reads CASSDYGTAKDEQYF. The DNA sequence is given as TGTGCCAGCAGTGACTACGGGACAGCCAAGGACGAGCAGTACTTC. The sequence links TRBV6-5 to TRBJ2-7; 7 junctional bases match TRBD1. The germline V gene gives CDR1 as MNHEY and CDR2 as SVGAGI. The CDR3 numbers 15 residues from cysteine through phenylalanine. The CDR3 DNA has 45 bases and is translated from base 1. Trimmed from V: 5 bases; trimmed from J: 5 bases; junction bases lacking a gene match: 12.